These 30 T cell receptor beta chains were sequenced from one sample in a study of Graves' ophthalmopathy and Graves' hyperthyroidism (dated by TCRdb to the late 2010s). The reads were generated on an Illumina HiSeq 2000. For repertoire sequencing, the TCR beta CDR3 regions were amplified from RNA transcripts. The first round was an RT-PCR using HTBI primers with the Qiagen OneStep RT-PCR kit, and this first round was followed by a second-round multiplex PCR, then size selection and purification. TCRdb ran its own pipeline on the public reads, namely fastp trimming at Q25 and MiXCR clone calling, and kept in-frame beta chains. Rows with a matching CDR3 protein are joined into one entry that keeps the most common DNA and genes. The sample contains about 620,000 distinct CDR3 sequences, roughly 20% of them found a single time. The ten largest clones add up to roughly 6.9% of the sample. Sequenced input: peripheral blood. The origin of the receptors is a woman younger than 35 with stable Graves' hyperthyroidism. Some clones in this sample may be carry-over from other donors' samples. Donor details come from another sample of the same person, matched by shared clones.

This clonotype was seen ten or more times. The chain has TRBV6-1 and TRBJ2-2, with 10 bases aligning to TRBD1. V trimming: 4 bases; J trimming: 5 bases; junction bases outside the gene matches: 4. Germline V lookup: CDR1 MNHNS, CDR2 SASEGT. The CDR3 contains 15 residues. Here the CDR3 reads CASSGQGAGTGELFF. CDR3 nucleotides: TGTGCCAGCAGTGGACAGGGGGCTGGAACCGGGGAGCTGTTTTTT.

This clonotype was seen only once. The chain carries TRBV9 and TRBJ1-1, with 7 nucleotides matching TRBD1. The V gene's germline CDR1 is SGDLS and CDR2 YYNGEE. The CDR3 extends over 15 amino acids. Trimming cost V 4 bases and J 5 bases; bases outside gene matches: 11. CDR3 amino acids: CASSPMTGPGTEAFF. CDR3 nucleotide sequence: TGTGCCAGCAGCCCGATGACAGGGCCCGGAACTGAAGCTTTCTTT.

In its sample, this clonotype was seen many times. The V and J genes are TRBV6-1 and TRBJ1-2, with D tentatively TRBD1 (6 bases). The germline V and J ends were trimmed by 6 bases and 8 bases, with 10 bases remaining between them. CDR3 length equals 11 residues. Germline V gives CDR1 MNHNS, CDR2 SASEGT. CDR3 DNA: TGTGCCAGCAGACCAGGGGCCGGCTACACCTTC. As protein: CASRPGAGYTF.

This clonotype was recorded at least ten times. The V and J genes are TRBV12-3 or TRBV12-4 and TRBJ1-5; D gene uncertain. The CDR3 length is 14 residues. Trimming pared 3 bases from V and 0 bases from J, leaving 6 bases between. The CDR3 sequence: CASSFLNSNQPQHF. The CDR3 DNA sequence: TGTGCCAGCAGTTTCTTGAATAGCAATCAGCCCCAGCATTTT.

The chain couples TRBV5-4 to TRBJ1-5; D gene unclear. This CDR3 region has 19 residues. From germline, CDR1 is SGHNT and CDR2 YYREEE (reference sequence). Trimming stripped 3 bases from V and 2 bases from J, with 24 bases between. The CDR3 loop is CASSWAPLHLSRGNQPQHF. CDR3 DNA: TGTGCCAGCAGCTGGGCCCCCCTCCACCTAAGTAGGGGCAATCAGCCCCAGCATTTT.

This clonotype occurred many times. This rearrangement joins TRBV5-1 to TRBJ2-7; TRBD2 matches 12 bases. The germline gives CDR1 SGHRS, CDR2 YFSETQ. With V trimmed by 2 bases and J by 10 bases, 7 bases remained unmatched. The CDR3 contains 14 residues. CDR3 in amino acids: CASSFRLAGEGQYF. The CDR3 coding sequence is TGCGCCAGCAGCTTCAGACTAGCGGGAGAGGGTCAGTACTTC.

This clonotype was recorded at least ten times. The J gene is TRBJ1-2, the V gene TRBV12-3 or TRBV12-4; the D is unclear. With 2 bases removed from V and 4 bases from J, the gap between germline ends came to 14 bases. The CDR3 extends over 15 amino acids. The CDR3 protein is CASSLSWTVPYGYTF. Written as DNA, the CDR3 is TGTGCCAGCAGTTTAAGCTGGACGGTTCCCTATGGCTACACCTTC.

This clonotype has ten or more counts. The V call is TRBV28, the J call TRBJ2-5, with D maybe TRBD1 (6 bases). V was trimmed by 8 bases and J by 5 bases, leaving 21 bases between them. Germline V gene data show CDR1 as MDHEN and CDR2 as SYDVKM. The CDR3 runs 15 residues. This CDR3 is CASAVFLGARETQYF. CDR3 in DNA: TGTGCCAGCGCCGTCTTCCTGGGGGCGCGGGAGACCCAGTACTTC.

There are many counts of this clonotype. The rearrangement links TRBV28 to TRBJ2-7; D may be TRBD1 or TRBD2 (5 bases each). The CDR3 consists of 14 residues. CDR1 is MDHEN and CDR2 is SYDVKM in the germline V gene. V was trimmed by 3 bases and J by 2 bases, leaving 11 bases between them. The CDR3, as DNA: TGTGCCAGCAGTTTGACAGTCGGGACCTACGAGCAGTACTTC. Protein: CASSLTVGTYEQYF.

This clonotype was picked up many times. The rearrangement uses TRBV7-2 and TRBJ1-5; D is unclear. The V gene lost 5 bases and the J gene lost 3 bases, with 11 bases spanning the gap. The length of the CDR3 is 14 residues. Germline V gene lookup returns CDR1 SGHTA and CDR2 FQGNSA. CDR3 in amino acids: CASSTDGPNQPQHF. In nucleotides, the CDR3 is TGTGCCAGCAGCACCGACGGCCCCAATCAGCCCCAGCATTTT.

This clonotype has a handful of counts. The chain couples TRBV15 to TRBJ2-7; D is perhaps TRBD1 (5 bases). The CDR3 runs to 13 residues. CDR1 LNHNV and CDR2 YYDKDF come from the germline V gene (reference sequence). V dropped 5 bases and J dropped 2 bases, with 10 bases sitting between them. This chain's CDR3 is CATSVDTPYEQYF. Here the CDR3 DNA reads TGTGCCACCAGCGTGGACACACCCTACGAGCAGTACTTC. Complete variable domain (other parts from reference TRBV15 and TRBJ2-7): DAMVIQNPRYQVTQFGKPVTLSCSQTLNHNVMYWYQQKSSQAPKLLFHYYDKDFNNEADTPDNFQSRRPNTSFCFLDIRSPGLGDTAMYLCATSVDTPYEQYFGPGTRLTVT.

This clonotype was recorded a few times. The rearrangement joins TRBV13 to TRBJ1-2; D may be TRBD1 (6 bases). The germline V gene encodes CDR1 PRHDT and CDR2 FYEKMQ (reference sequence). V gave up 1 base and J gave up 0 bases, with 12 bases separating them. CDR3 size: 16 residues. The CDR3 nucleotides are TGTGCCAGCAGCTTAGTTGGGGGGCCCGCTAACTATGGCTACACCTTC. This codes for CASSLVGGPANYGYTF.

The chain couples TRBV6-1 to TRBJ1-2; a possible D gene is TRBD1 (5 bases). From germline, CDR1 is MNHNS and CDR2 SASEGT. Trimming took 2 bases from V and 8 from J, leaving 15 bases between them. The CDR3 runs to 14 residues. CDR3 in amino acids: CASSETRGRGGYTF. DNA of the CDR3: TGTGCCAGCAGTGAAACGAGGGGACGAGGGGGCTACACCTTC.

Written as DNA, the CDR3 is TGTGCCTGGAGTAACAGGGGGCCGGATGGCTACACCTTC. Protein sequence: CAWSNRGPDGYTF. This chain connects TRBV30 to TRBJ1-2, with 9 nucleotides matching TRBD1. The V gene's germline CDR1 is GTSNPN and CDR2 SVGIG (reference sequence). This CDR3 is 13 amino acids long. The V gene end was trimmed by 2 bases and the J gene end by 6 bases; junction bases not matched to a gene: 4. The full variable domain, in which reference TRBV30 and TRBJ1-2 provide the parts outside the CDR3, is SQTIHQWPATLVQPVGSPLSLECTVEGTSNPNLYWYRQAAGRGLQLLFYSVGIGQISSEVPQNLSASRPQDRQFILSSKKLLLSDSGFYLCAWSNRGPDGYTFGSGTRLTVV.

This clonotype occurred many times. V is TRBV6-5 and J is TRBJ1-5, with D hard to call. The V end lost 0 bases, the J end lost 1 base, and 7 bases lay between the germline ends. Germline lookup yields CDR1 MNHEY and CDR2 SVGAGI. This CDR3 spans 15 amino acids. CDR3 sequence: CASSYSGGSNQPQHF. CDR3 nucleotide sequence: TGTGCCAGCAGTTACTCTGGAGGCAGCAATCAGCCCCAGCATTTT.

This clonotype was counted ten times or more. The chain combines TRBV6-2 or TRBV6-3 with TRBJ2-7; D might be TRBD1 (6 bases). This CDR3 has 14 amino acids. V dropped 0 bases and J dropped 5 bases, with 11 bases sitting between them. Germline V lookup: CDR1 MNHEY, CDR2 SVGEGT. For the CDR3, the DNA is TGTGCCAGCAGTTACTCCCAGGGGCACGACGAGCAGTACTTC. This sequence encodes CASSYSQGHDEQYF.

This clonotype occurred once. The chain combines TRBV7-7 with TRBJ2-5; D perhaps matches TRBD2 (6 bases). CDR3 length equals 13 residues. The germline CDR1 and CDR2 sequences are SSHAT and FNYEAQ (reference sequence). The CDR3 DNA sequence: TGTGCTAGCTCCCAAGGAGGGGTTGAGACCCAGTACTTC. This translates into CASSQGGVETQYF.

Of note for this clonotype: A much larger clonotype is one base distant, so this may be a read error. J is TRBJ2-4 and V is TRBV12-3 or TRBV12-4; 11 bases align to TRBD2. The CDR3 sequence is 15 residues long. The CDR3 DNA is TGTGCCAGCAGTCCTAAGACTAGCGGGAAAAACATTAAGTACTTC. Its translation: CASSPKTSGKNIKYF.

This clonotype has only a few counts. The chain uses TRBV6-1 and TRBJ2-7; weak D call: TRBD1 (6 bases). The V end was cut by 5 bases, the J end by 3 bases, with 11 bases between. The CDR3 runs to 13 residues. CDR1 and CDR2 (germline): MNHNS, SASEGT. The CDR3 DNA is TGTGCCAGCAGTCAGGGGCGATTCTACGAGCAGTACTTC. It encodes CASSQGRFYEQYF.

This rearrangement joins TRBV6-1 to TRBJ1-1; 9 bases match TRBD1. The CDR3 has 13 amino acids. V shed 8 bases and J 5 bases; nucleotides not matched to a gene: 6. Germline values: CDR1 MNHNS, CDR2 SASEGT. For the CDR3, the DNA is TGTGCCAGCCCCGGACAGGGGTGGACTGAAGCTTTCTTT. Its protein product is CASPGQGWTEAFF.

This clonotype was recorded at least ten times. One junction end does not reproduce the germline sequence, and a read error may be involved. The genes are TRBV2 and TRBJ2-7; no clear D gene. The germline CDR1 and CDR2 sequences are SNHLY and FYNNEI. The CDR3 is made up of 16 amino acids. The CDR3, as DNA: TGTGCCAGCAGTGAAGCCGTTTGGGCCAGCTCCAACGAGCAGTACTTC. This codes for CASSEAVWASSNEQYF.

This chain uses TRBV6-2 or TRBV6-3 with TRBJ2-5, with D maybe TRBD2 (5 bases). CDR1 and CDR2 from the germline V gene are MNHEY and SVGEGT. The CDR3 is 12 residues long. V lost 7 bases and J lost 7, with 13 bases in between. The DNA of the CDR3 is TGTGCCAGCAACCCTGCGGGTGGGACCCAGTACTTC. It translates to CASNPAGGTQYF.

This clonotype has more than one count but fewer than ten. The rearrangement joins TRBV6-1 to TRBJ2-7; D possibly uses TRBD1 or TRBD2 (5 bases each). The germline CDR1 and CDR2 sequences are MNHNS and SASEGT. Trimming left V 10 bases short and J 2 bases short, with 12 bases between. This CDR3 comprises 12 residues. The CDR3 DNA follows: TGTGCCATAGGGGACCCAACCTACGAGCAGTACTTC. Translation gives CAIGDPTYEQYF.

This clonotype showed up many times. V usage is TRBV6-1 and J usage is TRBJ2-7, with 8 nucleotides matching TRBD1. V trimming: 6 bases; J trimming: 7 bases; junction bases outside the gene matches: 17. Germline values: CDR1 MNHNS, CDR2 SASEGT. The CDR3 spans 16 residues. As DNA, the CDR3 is TGTGCCAGCAGACGCGCCGGCAGGGGGCACATAGGGGAGCAGTACTTC. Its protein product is CASRRAGRGHIGEQYF.

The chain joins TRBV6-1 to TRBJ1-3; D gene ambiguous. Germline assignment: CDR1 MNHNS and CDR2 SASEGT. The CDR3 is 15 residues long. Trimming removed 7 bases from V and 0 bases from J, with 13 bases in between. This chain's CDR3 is CASNDRLNSGNTIYF. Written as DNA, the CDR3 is TGTGCCAGCAATGACCGTCTAAACTCTGGAAACACCATATATTTT.

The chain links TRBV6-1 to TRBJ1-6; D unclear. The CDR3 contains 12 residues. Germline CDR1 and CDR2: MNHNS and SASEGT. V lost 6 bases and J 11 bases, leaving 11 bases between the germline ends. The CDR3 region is CASSLGTTPLHF. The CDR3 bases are TGTGCCAGCAGCCTCGGTACGACACCCCTCCACTTT.

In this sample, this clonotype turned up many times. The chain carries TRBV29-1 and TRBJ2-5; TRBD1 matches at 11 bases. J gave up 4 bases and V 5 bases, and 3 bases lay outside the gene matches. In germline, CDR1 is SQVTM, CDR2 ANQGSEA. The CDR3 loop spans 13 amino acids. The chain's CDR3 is CSVPGQGVETQYF. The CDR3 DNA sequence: TGCAGCGTTCCGGGACAGGGGGTAGAGACCCAGTACTTC.

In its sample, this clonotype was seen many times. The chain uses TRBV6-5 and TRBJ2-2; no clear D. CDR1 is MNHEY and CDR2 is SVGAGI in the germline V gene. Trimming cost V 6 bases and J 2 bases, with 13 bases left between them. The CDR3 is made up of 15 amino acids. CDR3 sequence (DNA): TGTGCCAGCAGCCAGCGTCCCCCCAACACCGGGGAGCTGTTTTTT. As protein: CASSQRPPNTGELFF.

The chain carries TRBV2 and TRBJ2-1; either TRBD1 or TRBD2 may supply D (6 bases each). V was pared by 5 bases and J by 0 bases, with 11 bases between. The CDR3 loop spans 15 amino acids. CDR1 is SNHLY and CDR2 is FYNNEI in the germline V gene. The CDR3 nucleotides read TGTGCCAGCAGTAGGGGGGAACCCTCCTACAATGAGCAGTTCTTC. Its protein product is CASSRGEPSYNEQFF. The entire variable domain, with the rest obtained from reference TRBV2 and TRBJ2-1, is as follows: EPEVTQTPSHQVTQMGQEVILRCVPISNHLYFYWYRQILGQKVEFLVSFYNNEISEKSEIFDDQFSVERPDGSNFTLKIRSTKLEDSAMYFCASSRGEPSYNEQFFGPGTRLTVL.

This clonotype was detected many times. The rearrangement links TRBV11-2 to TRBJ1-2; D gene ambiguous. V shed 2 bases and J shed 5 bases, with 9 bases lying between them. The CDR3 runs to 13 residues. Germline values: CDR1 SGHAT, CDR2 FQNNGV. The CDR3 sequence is CASSLFTGYGYTF. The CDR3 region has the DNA TGTGCCAGCAGCTTATTTACGGGTTATGGCTACACCTTC.